This T cell receptor beta chain was recorded in a study of CD8+ T cells in alopecia areata. Study-wide points: Especially in alopecia totalis/universalis, lesional scalp showed greater clonality than normal scalp did.

A remark on this clone: Its antigen is as yet unknown.

V was clipped by 1 base and J by 14 bases, with 15 bases between them. Germline V lookup: CDR1 SGHTA, CDR2 FQGNSA. This CDR3 has 13 amino acids. The treatment denotes: oral pan-JAK inhibitor, 5-10 mg twice daily. The study team obtained lesional scalp punch biopsies and peripheral blood from alopecia areata patients. RNA extraction and reverse transcription yielded cDNA as sequencing template. TCRdb's copy holds only in-frame clones and misses some; the assay was immunoSEQ multiplex PCR. The table lists 150,000 to 200,000 clones, more than 55% of them singletons, with 1.3% in the top ten. The TCR was taken from a human donor with alopecia areata. V and J are TRBV7-2 and TRBJ2-1; TRBD1 might be the D (7 bases). The material sequenced was CD4+ T cells sorted from blood, taken around week 50, from a patient treated with tofacitinib. The CDR3 nucleotides are TGTGCCAGCAGCTTAGAAATAGACAGGGAGGAGTTCTTC. It specifies CASSLEIDREEFF. Full variable domain (remainder filled in from reference TRBV7-2 and TRBJ2-1): GAGVSQSPSNKVTEKGKDVELRCDPISGHTALYWYRQSLGQGLEFLIYFQGNSAPDKSGLPSDRFSAERTGGSVSTLTIQRTQQEDSAVYLCASSLEIDREEFFGPGTRLTVL.